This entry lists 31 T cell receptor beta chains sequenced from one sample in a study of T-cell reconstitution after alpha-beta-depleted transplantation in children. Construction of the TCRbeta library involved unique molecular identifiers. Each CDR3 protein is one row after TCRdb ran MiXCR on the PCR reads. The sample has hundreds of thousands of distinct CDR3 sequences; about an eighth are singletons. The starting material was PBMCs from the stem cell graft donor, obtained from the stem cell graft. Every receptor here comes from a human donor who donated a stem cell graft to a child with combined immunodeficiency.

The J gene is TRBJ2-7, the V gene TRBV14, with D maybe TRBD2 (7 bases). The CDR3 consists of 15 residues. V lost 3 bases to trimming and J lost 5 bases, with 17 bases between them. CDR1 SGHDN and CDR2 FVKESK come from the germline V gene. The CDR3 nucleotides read TGTGCCAGCAGCCACCTGGGAGGGGGTCGAGACGAGCAGTACTTC. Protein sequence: CASSHLGGGRDEQYF.

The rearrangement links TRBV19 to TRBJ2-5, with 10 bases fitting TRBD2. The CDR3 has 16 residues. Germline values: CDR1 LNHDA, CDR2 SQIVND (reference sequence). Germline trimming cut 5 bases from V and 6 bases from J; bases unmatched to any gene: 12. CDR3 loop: CASSASKRGGLKTQYF. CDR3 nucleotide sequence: TGTGCCAGTAGTGCCTCTAAGCGGGGGGGCCTTAAGACCCAGTACTTC.

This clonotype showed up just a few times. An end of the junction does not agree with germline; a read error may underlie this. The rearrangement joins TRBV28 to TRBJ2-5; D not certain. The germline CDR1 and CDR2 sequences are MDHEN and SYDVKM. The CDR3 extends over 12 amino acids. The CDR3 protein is CGAGPWQETQYF. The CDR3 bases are TGCGGAGCCGGGCCTTGGCAGGAGACCCAGTACTTC.

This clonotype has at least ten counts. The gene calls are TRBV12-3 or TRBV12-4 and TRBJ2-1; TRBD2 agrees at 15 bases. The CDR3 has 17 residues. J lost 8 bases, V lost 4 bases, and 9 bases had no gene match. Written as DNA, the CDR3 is TGTGCCAGCAGTTCCGGGACTAGCGGGAGGCCGGGGGATGAGCAGTTCTTC. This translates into CASSSGTSGRPGDEQFF.

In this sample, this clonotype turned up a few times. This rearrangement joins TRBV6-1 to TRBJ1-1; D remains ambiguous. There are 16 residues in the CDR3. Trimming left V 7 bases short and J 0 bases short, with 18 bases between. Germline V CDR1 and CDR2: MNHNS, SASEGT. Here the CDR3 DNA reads TGTGCCAGCACCTCCGGGATGATATACATGAACACTGAAGCTTTCTTT. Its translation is CASTSGMIYMNTEAFF.

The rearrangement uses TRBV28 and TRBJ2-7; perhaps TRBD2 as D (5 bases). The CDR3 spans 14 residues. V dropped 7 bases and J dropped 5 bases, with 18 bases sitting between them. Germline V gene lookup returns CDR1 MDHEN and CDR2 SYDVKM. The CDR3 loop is CASTPSRDRNEQYF. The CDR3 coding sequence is TGTGCCAGCACCCCATCCCGGGATAGGAACGAGCAGTACTTC.

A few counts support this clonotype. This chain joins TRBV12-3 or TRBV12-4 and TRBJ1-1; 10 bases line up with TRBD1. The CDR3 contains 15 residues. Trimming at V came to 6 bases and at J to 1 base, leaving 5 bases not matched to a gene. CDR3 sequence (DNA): TGTGCCAGCAGGGGGACAGGGGATTGGAACACTGAAGCTTTCTTT. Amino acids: CASRGTGDWNTEAFF.

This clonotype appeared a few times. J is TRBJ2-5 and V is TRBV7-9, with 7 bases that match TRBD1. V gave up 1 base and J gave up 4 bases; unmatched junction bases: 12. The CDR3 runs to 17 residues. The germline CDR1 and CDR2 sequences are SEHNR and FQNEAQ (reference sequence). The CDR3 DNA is TGTGCCAGCAGCTTAGACAGGGGATCCACCAAGGGAGAGACCCAGTACTTC. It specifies CASSLDRGSTKGETQYF.

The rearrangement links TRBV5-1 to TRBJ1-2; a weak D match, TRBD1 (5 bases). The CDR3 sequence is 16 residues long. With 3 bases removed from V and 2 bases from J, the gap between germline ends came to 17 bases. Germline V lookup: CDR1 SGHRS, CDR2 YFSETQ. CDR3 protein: CASSYRGLTVNYGYTF. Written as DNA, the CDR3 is TGCGCCAGCAGCTACCGGGGCTTGACAGTCAACTATGGCTACACCTTC.

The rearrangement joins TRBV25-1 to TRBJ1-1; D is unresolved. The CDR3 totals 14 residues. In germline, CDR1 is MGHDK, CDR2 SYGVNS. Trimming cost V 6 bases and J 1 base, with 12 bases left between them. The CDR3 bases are TGTGCCAGCAGCGACTCGGGGTGGAACACTGAAGCTTTCTTT. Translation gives CASSDSGWNTEAFF.

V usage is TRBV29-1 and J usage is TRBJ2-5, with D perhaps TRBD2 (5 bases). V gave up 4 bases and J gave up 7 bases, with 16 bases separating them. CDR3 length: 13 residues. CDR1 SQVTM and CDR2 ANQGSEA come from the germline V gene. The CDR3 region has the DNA TGCAGCGTTGTGGTTCCCACTAGGGCGACCCAGTACTTC. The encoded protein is CSVVVPTRATQYF.

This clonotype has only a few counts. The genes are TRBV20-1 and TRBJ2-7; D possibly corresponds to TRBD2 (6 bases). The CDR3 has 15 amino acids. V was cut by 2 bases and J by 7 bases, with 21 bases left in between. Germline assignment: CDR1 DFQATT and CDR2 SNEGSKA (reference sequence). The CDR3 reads CSARRPGLPPGEQYF. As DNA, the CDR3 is TGCAGTGCTAGAAGACCGGGACTTCCGCCGGGGGAGCAGTACTTC.

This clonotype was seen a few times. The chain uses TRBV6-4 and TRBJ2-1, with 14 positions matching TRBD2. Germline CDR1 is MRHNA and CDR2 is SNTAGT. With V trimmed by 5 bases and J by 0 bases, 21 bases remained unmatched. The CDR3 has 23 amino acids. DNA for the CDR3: TGTGCCAGCAGTCCTTTCCGATGGACTAGCGGGGGGACTCTGGAAGGCTCCTACAATGAGCAGTTCTTC. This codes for CASSPFRWTSGGTLEGSYNEQFF.

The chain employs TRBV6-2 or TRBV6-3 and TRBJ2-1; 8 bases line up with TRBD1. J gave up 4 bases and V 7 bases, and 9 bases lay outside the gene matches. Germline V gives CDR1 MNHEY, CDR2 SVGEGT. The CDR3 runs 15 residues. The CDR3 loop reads CASTVGQGRYNEQFF. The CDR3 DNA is TGTGCCAGCACCGTCGGACAGGGTCGGTACAATGAGCAGTTCTTC.

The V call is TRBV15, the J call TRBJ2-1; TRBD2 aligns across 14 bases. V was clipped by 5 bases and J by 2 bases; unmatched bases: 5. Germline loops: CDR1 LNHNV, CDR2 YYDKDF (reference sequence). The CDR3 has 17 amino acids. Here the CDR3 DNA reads TGTGCCACCAGCGGACTAGCGGGGGGTCCTGCCTACAATGAGCAGTTCTTC. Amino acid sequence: CATSGLAGGPAYNEQFF. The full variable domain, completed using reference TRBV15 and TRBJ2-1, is DAMVIQNPRYQVTQFGKPVTLSCSQTLNHNVMYWYQQKSSQAPKLLFHYYDKDFNNEADTPDNFQSRRPNTSFCFLDIRSPGLGDTAMYLCATSGLAGGPAYNEQFFGPGTRLTVL.

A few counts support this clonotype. CDR3: CASSSGGSTGELFF. The DNA for the CDR3 is TGTGCCAGCAGTTCCGGGGGCAGCACCGGGGAGCTGTTTTTT. The J gene is TRBJ2-2, the V gene TRBV7-3, with D possibly called TRBD1 or TRBD2 (6 bases each). V lost 6 bases to trimming and J lost 4 bases, with 12 bases between them. Germline loops: CDR1 SGHTA, CDR2 FQGTGA. This CDR3 has 14 residues.

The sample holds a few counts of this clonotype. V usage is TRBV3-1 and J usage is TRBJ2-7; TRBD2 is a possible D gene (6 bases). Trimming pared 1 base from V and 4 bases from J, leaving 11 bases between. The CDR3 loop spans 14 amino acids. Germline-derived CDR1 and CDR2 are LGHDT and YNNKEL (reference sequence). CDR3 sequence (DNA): TGTGCCAGCAGCCAAGGGCGGGGAGTGTACGAGCAGTACTTC. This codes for CASSQGRGVYEQYF.

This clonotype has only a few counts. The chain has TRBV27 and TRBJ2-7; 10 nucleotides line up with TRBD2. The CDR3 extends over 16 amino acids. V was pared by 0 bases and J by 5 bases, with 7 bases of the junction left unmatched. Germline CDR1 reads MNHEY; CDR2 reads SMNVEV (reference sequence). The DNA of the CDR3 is TGTGCCAGCAGTTTATCAGGCGGGACTAGCGTCCACGAGCAGTACTTC. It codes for CASSLSGGTSVHEQYF.

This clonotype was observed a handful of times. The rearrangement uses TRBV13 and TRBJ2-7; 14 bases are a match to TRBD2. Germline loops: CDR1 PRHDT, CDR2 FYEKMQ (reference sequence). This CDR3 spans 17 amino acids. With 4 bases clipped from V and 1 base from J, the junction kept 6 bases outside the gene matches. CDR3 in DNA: TGTGCCAGCAGCTCCGGGACTAGCGGGGGCTTTTCCTACGAGCAGTACTTC. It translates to CASSSGTSGGFSYEQYF.

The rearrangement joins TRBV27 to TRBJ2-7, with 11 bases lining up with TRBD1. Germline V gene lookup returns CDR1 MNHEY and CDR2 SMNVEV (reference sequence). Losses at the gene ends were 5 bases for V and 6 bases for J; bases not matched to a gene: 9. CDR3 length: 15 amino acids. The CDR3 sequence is CASSPGTGGEGEQYF. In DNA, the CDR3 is TGTGCCAGCAGTCCCGGGACAGGGGGAGAGGGCGAGCAGTACTTC.

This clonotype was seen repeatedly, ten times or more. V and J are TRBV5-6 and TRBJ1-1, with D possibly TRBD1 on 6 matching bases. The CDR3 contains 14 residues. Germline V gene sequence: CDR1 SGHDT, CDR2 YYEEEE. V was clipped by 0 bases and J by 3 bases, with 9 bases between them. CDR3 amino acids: CASSLGGGDTEAFF. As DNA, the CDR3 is TGTGCCAGCAGCTTGGGAGGGGGGGACACTGAAGCTTTCTTT.

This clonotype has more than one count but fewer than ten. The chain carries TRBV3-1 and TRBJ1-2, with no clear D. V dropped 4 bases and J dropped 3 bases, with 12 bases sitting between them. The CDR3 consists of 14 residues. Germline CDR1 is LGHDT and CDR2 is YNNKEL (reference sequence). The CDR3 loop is CASSPLRAHYGYTF. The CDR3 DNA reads TGTGCCAGCAGCCCTCTACGAGCCCACTATGGCTACACCTTC.

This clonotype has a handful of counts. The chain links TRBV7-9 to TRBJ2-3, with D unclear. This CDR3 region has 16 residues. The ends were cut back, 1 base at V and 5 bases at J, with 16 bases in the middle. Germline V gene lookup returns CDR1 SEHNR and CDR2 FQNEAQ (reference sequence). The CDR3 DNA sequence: TGTGCCAGCAGCTTAGATGTCTGGAAAGGGATAGATACGCAGTATTTT. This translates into CASSLDVWKGIDTQYF.

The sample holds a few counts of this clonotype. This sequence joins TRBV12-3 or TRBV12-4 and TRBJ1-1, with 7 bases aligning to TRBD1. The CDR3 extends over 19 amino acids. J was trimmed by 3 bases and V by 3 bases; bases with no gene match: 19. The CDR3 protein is CASSLGRTRQGKGDTEAFF. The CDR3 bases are TGTGCCAGCAGTTTGGGCCGGACGAGACAGGGTAAAGGGGACACTGAAGCTTTCTTT.

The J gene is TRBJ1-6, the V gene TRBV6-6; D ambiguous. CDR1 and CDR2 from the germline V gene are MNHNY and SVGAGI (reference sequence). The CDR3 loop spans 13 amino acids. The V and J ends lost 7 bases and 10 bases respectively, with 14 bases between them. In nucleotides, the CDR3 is TGTGCCAGCACCGGGGTTGGGATCTCACCCCTCCACTTT. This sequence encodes CASTGVGISPLHF.

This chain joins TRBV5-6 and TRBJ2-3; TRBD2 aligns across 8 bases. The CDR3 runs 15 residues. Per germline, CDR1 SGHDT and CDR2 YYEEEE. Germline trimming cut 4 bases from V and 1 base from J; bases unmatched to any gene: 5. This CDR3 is CASSGNSGGTDTQYF. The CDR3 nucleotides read TGTGCCAGCAGCGGGAATAGCGGGGGCACAGATACGCAGTATTTT.

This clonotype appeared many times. The DNA for the CDR3 is TGTGCCAGCAGCCGATATAGGGACAGCAACACCGGGGAGCTGTTTTTT. Translated, it gives CASSRYRDSNTGELFF. The rearrangement uses TRBV7-9 and TRBJ2-2, with 7 bases fitting TRBD1. Germline lookup yields CDR1 SEHNR and CDR2 FQNEAQ (reference sequence). Trimming took 5 bases from V and 2 from J; bases not matched to a gene: 8. CDR3 length equals 16 residues. The full variable domain, its missing parts supplied by reference TRBV7-9 and TRBJ2-2, is DTGVSQNPRHKITKRGQNVTFRCDPISEHNRLYWYRQTLGQGPEFLTYFQNEAQLEKSRLLSDRFSAERPKGSFSTLEIQRTEQGDSAMYLCASSRYRDSNTGELFFGEGSRLTVL.

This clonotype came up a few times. CDR3 nucleotide sequence: TGTGCCAGCAGTTACCGCCTAGAGACCCAGTACTTC. This translates into CASSYRLETQYF. The V gene is TRBV6-6, the J gene TRBJ2-5; D is undetermined. CDR1 is MNHNY, CDR2 SVGAGI, per germline (reference sequence). V lost 2 bases, J lost 4 bases, and 5 bases lay in between. CDR3 size: 12 residues.

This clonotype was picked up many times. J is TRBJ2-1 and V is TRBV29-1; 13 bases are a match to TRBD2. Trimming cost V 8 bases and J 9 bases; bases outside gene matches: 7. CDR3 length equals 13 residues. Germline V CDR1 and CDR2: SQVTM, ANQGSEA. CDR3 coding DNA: TGCAGCATTGGGACTAGCGGGACTGGTGAGCAGTTCTTC. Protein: CSIGTSGTGEQFF.

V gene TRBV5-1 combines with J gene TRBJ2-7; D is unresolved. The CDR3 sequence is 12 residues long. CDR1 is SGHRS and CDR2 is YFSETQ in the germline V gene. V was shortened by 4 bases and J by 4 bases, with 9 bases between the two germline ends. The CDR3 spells CASSQSPYEQYF. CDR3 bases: TGCGCCAGCAGCCAGTCCCCTTACGAGCAGTACTTC.

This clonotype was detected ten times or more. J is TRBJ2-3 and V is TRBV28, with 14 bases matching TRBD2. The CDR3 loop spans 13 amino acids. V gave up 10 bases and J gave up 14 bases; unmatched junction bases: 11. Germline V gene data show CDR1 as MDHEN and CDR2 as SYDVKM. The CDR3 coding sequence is TGTGCCACCCATCGGACTAGCGGGGGGCTTAGGTATTTT. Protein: CATHRTSGGLRYF.